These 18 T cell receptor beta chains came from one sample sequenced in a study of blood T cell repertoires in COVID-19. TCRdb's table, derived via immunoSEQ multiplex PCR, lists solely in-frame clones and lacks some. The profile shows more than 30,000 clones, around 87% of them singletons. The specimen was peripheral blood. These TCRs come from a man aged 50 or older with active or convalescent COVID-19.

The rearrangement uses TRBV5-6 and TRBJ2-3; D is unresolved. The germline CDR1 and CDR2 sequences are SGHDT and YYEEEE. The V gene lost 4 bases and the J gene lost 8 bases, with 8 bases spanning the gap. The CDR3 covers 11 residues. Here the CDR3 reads CASSSLSTQYF. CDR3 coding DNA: TGTGCCAGCAGCAGCCTCTCTACGCAGTATTTT. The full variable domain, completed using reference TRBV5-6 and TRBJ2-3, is DAGVTQSPTHLIKTRGQQVTLRCSPKSGHDTVSWYQQALGQGPQFIFQYYEEEERQRGNFPDRFSGHQFPNYSSELNVNALLLGDSALYLCASSSLSTQYFGPGTRLTVL.

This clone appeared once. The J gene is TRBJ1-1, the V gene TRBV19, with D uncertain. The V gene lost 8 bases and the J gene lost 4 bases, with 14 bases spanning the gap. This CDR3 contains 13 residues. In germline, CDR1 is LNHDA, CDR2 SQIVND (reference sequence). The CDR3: CASERVVGTEAFF. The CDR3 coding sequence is TGTGCCAGTGAGCGAGTGGTGGGCACTGAAGCTTTCTTT.

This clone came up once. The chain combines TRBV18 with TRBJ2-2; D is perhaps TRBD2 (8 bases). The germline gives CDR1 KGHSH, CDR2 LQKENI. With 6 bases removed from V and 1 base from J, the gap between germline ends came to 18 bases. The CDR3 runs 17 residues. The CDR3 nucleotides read TGTGCCAGCTCCCTGGCGGGGGGACAGATGAACACCGGGGAGCTGTTTTTT. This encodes CASSLAGGQMNTGELFF.

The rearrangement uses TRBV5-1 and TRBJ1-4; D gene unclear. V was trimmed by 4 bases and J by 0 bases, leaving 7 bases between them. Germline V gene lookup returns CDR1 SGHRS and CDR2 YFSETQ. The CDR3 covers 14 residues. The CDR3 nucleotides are TGCGCCAGCAGCCCAGAAGCAACTAATGAAAAACTGTTTTTT. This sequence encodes CASSPEATNEKLFF.

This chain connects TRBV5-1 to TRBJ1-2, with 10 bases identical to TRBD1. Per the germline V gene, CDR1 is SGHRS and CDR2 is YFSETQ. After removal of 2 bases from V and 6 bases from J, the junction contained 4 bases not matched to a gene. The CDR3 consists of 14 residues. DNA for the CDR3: TGCGCCAGCAGCTTCGGGGACAGGGGTGATGGCTACACCTTC. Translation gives CASSFGDRGDGYTF.

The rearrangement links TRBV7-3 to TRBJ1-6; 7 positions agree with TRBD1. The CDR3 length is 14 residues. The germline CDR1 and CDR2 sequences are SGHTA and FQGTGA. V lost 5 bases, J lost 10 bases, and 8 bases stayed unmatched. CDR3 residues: CASSLTGVESPLHF. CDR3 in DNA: TGTGCCAGCAGCCTTACAGGGGTGGAATCACCCCTCCACTTT.

The CDR3 spells CASSLQGMNEQYV. In DNA form, the CDR3 reads TGTGCCAGCAGCCTGCAGGGGATGAACGAGCAGTACGTC. This chain joins TRBV7-9 and TRBJ2-7, with TRBD1 as a possible D gene (6 bases). Trimming stripped 5 bases from V and 5 bases from J, with 13 bases between. The CDR3 runs 13 residues. Looked up from germline, CDR1 is SEHNR and CDR2 is FQNEAQ (reference sequence).

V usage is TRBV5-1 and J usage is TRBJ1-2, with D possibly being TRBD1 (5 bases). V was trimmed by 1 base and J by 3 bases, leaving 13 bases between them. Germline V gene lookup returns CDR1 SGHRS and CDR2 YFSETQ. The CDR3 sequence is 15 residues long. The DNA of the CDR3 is TGCGCCAGCAGCTTGCAGGGTTCGGATTACTATGGCTACACCTTC. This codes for CASSLQGSDYYGYTF.

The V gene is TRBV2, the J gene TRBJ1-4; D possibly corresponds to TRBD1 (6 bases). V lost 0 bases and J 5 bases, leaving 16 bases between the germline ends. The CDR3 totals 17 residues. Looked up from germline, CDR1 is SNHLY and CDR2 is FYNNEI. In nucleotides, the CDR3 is TGTGCCAGCAGTGAAGCGCTTCAGGGGTGGGAGAATGAAAAACTGTTTTTT. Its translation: CASSEALQGWENEKLFF.

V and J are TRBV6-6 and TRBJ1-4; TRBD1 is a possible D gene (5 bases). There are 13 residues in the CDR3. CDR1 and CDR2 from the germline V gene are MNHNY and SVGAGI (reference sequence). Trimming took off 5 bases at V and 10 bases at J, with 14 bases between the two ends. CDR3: CASSGGGYGKLFF. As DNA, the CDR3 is TGTGCCAGCAGTGGGGGGGGGTACGGAAAACTGTTTTTT.

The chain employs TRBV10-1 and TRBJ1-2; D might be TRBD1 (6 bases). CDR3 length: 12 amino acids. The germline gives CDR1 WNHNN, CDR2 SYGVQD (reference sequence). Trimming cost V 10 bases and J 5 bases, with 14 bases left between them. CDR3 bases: TGCGCCACCGTACAGGGCTCATATGGCTACACCTTC. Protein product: CATVQGSYGYTF.

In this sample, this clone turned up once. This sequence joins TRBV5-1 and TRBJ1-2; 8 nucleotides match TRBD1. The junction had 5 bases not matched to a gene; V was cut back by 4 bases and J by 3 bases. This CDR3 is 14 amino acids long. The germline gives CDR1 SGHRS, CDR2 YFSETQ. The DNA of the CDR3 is TGCGCCAGCAGCAGGACAGGGCTAGACTATGGCTACACCTTC. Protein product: CASSRTGLDYGYTF.

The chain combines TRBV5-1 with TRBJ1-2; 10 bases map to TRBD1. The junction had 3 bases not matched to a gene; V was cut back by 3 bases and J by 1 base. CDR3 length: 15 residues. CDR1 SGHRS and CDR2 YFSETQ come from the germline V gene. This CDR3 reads CASSSTGGVNYGYTF. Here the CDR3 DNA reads TGCGCCAGCAGCTCGACAGGGGGCGTTAACTATGGCTACACCTTC. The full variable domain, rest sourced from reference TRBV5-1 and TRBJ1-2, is KAGVTQTPRYLIKTRGQQVTLSCSPISGHRSVSWYQQTPGQGLQFLFEYFSETQRNKGNFPGRFSGRQFSNSRSEMNVSTLELGDSALYLCASSSTGGVNYGYTFGSGTRLTVV.

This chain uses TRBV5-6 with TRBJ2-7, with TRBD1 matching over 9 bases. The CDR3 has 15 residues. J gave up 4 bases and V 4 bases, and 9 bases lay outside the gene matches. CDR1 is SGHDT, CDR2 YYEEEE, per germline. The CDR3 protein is CASSPIDRGEYEQYF. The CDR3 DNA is TGTGCCAGCAGCCCTATCGACAGGGGGGAATACGAGCAGTACTTC.

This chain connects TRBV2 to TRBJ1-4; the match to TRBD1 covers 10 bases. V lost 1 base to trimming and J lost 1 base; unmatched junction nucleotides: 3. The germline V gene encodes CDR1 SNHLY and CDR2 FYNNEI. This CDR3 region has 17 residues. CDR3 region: CASSEGDRGRTNEKLFF. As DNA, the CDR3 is TGTGCCAGCAGTGAAGGGGACAGGGGTAGAACTAATGAAAAACTGTTTTTT. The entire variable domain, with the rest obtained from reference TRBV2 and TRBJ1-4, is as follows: EPEVTQTPSHQVTQMGQEVILRCVPISNHLYFYWYRQILGQKVEFLVSFYNNEISEKSEIFDDQFSVERPDGSNFTLKIRSTKLEDSAMYFCASSEGDRGRTNEKLFFGSGTQLSVL.

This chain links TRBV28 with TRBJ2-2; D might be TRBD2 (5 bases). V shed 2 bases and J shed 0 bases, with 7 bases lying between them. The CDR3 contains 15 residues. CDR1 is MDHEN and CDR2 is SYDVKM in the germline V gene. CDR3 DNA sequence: TGTGCCAGCAGTTTACCCGGGACGAACACCGGGGAGCTGTTTTTT. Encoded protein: CASSLPGTNTGELFF.

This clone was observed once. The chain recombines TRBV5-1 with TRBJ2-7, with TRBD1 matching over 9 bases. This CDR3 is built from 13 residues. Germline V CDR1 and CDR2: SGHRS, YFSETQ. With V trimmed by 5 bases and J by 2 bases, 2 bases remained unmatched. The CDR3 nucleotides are TGCGCCAGCAGGAGGGACAGGGCCTACGAGCAGTACTTC. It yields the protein CASRRDRAYEQYF.

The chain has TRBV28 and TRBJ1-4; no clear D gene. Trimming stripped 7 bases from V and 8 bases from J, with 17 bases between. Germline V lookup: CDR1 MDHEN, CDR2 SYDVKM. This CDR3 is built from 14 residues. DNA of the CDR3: TGTGCCAGCAACACCCGGGAGACATTGGAAAAACTGTTTTTT. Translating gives CASNTRETLEKLFF.